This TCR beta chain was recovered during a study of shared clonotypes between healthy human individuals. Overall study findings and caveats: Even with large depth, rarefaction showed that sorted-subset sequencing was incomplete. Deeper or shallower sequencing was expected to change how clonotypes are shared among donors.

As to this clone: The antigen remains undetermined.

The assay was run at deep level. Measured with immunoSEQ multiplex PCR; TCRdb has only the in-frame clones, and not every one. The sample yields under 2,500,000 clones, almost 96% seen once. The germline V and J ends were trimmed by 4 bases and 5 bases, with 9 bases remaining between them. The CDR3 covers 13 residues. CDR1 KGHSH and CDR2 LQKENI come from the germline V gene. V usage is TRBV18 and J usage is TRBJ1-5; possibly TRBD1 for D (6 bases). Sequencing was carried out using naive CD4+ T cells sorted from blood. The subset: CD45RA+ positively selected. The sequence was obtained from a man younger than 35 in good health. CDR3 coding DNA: TGTGCCAGCTCACTTGCAGGGGATCAGCCCCAGCATTTT. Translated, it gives CASSLAGDQPQHF.